Shown below are 8 T cell receptor beta chains from a single sample sequenced in a study of tumor and adjacent non-tumor tissue in lung cancer. RNA was extracted from bulk tissue without any cell sorting. The library came from three nested PCR rounds adapted from ARM-PCR protocols. In TCRdb, the multiplex PCR reads were re-called with MiXCR into one record per CDR3 protein. The sample carries over 60,000 distinct CDR3 sequences, roughly 80% recorded once. Specimen: lung tumor tissue. Every receptor here comes from a woman in her forties or fifties with non-small cell lung cancer.

This clonotype was picked up one time. A junction boundary mismatches the germline segment, possibly from a read error. V gene TRBV11-2 combines with J gene TRBJ2-1; TRBD1 is a possible D gene (5 bases). The CDR3 spans 15 residues. Per the germline V gene, CDR1 is SGHAT and CDR2 is FQNNGV. DNA of the CDR3: TGTGCCAGCAGCTTTATAGGGGAAGGAGACAAAGAGCAGTTCTTC. Its translation: CASSFIGEGDKEQFF.

The chain uses TRBV6-5 and TRBJ2-7; D is possibly TRBD2 (5 bases). CDR3 length: 13 residues. The V gene's germline CDR1 is MNHEY and CDR2 SVGAGI. Trimming pared 10 bases from V and 10 bases from J, leaving 23 bases between. The CDR3 protein is CATHGLRKIDQYF. The CDR3 bases are TGTGCCACCCATGGACTTAGAAAAATCGATCAGTACTTC.

This clonotype was seen once. The J gene is TRBJ1-1, the V gene TRBV28; a possible D gene is TRBD1 (5 bases). Trimming removed 5 bases from V and 3 bases from J, with 19 bases in between. Germline V gene data show CDR1 as MDHEN and CDR2 as SYDVKM. This CDR3 spans 16 amino acids. CDR3 nucleotide sequence: TGTGCCAGCAGTGATAATCGACAGAGACAGTACACTGAAGCTTTCTTT. Translation gives CASSDNRQRQYTEAFF.

As concerns this clonotype: Relative to the germline gene, one junction end is altered; a read error may explain this. The chain is built from TRBV20-1 and TRBJ2-7, with a weak D call TRBD2 (5 bases). The CDR3 loop spans 13 amino acids. From germline, CDR1 is DFQATT and CDR2 SNEGSKA (reference sequence). The CDR3 region has the DNA TGCAGTACTAGAGATGTGGTCTACCCCGAGCAGTACTTC. Protein: CSTRDVVYPEQYF.

This clonotype was seen a few times. The junction shows a germline mismatch at one end, possibly a read error. The rearrangement uses TRBV11-2 and TRBJ1-3; D remains unclear. CDR1 is SGHAT and CDR2 is FQNNGV in the germline V gene. The CDR3 is made up of 14 amino acids. CDR3 nucleotides: TGTGTCAGCAGCTTCTTGGAGGCTGGAAACACCATATATTTT. Encoded protein: CVSSFLEAGNTIYF.

In regard to this clonotype: At one end, the junction sequence differs from germline, possibly due to a read error. The rearrangement uses TRBV20-1 and TRBJ2-7, with 10 bases aligning to TRBD1. CDR1 is DFQATT and CDR2 is SNEGSKA in the germline V gene (reference sequence). This CDR3 comprises 14 residues. CDR3 sequence: CSARLLDRGNEEYF. CDR3 in DNA: TGCAGTGCTAGACTATTGGACAGGGGGAACGAGGAGTACTTC.

Points on this clonotype: One junction end disagrees with the germline gene, perhaps due to a read error. The J gene is TRBJ1-1, the V gene TRBV28, with TRBD1 identical over 9 bases. This CDR3 spans 15 amino acids. Germline CDR1 reads MDHEN; CDR2 reads SYDVKM. For the CDR3, the DNA is TGTGCCATGAGTTTATCCTGGACAGGGGCAACTGAAGCCTTCTTT. Translating it yields CAMSLSWTGATEAFF.

As to this clonotype: The junction does not match germline at one end; this may be a read error. The V gene is TRBV29-1, the J gene TRBJ2-7, with 11 bases lining up with TRBD2. Per the germline V gene, CDR1 is SQVTM and CDR2 is ANQGSEA. The CDR3 has 16 residues. The CDR3 DNA reads TGCAGCGTCGAAGCGGCGGGACTAGCGGTATCATACGAGCAGTACTTC. Translation: CSVEAAGLAVSYEQYF.